The 12 T cell receptor beta chains presented below share a single source sample, sequenced in a study of T cell changes during pregnancy in multiple sclerosis. Repertoires were generated with immunoSEQ multiplex PCR, while TCRdb's copy carries only in-frame clones and drops some. The table shows about 56,000 clones, with 92% occurring only once. Sequences were derived from CD4+ T cells from peripheral blood mononuclear cells, sampled in the second trimester of pregnancy. These receptors were taken from a female donor with multiple sclerosis, enrolled in a pregnancy study.

J is TRBJ1-6 and V is TRBV18; no firm D call. This CDR3 has 20 residues. Germline-derived CDR1 and CDR2 are KGHSH and LQKENI. The V end was cut by 1 base, the J end by 0 bases, with 19 bases between. CDR3 amino acids: CASSPLPVLREGSYNSPLHF. CDR3 in DNA: TGTGCCAGCTCACCACTACCGGTACTGAGGGAGGGCTCCTATAATTCACCCCTCCACTTT.

The CDR3, as DNA: TGTGCCAGTAGTACCCCACAGGGACCACGGAACACTGAAGCTTTCTTT. Protein sequence: CASSTPQGPRNTEAFF. The chain is built from TRBV19 and TRBJ1-1, with D perhaps TRBD1 (6 bases). CDR1 and CDR2 from the germline V gene are LNHDA and SQIVND (reference sequence). The CDR3 covers 16 residues. With 4 bases removed from V and 1 base from J, the gap between germline ends came to 16 bases. Variable domain in full (rest from reference TRBV19 and TRBJ1-1): DGGITQSPKYLFRKEGQNVTLSCEQNLNHDAMYWYRQDPGQGLRLIYYSQIVNDFQKGDIAEGYSVSREKKESFPLTVTSAQKNPTAFYLCASSTPQGPRNTEAFFGQGTRLTVV.

The chain employs TRBV5-5 and TRBJ1-3; 8 bases line up with TRBD1. The CDR3 totals 14 residues. The germline gives CDR1 SGHKS, CDR2 YYEKEE (reference sequence). After removal of 3 bases from V and 2 bases from J, the junction contained 1 base not matched to a gene. The CDR3 region is CASSSTGAGNTIYF. The CDR3 region has the DNA TGTGCCAGCAGCTCGACAGGGGCTGGAAACACCATATATTTT. The full variable domain, its missing parts supplied by reference TRBV5-5 and TRBJ1-3, is DAGVTQSPTHLIKTRGQQVTLRCSPISGHKSVSWYQQVLGQGPQFIFQYYEKEERGRGNFPDRFSARQFPNYSSELNVNALLLGDSALYLCASSSTGAGNTIYFGEGSWLTVV.

This chain connects TRBV27 to TRBJ2-7, with D unclear. V was shortened by 4 bases and J by 2 bases, with 12 bases between the two germline ends. This CDR3 has 14 residues. CDR1 MNHEY and CDR2 SMNVEV come from the germline V gene (reference sequence). The CDR3 DNA follows: TGTGCCAGCAGTTCTCAGGTAATGGCCTACGAGCAGTACTTC. Protein product: CASSSQVMAYEQYF.

V usage is TRBV5-4 and J usage is TRBJ2-3, with D unresolved. The CDR3 contains 14 residues. V lost 4 bases and J 4 bases, leaving 13 bases between the germline ends. Germline values: CDR1 SGHNT, CDR2 YYREEE (reference sequence). CDR3 sequence (DNA): TGTGCCAGCAGCCCACTAAATGAGGCAGATACGCAGTATTTT. Translation gives CASSPLNEADTQYF.

The chain has TRBV30 and TRBJ2-1; TRBD2 is a possible D gene (5 bases). Per germline, CDR1 GTSNPN and CDR2 SVGIG (reference sequence). CDR3 length: 13 residues. The germline V and J ends were trimmed by 0 bases and 9 bases, with 12 bases remaining between them. In nucleotides, the CDR3 is TGTGCCTGGAGTGTAATCCCAAGCGGTGAGCAGTTCTTC. Translated: CAWSVIPSGEQFF.

The J gene is TRBJ1-2, the V gene TRBV15; the D is unclear. Germline V gene data show CDR1 as LNHNV and CDR2 as YYDKDF (reference sequence). V dropped 0 bases and J dropped 1 base, with 12 bases sitting between them. The CDR3 extends over 16 amino acids. The CDR3 spells CATSRDRARLNYGYTF. CDR3 nucleotides: TGTGCCACCAGCAGAGACCGCGCGAGGCTTAACTATGGCTACACCTTC.

V gene TRBV27 combines with J gene TRBJ2-1; D ambiguous. Between the trimmed V and J ends, which lost 6 bases and 5 bases, there was a span of 5 bases. This CDR3 is 11 amino acids long. Germline V gene sequence: CDR1 MNHEY, CDR2 SMNVEV (reference sequence). CDR3 protein: CASSRDNEQFF. The DNA of the CDR3 is TGTGCCAGCAGCCGTGACAATGAGCAGTTCTTC.

This sequence joins TRBV7-2 and TRBJ2-7; TRBD2 matches 11 bases. V trimming: 5 bases; J trimming: 0 bases; junction bases outside the gene matches: 3. CDR3 length: 15 residues. Germline CDR1 SGHTA, CDR2 FQGNSA. The CDR3 DNA follows: TGTGCCAGCAGCATTAGCGGGGGGGCCTCCTACGAGCAGTACTTC. It is translated as CASSISGGASYEQYF.

The sample holds one count of this clone. This rearrangement joins TRBV4-2 to TRBJ2-7; TRBD2 might be the D (5 bases). This CDR3 has 16 residues. CDR1 and CDR2 (germline): LGHNA, YNFKEQ. V dropped 2 bases and J dropped 4 bases, with 18 bases sitting between them. DNA of the CDR3: TGTGCCAGCAGCCAACTTCCTATTCGGGAAAGATACGAGCAGTACTTC. The encoded protein is CASSQLPIRERYEQYF.

This chain links TRBV30 with TRBJ2-1, with 13 bases that match TRBD2. CDR1 and CDR2 from the germline V gene are GTSNPN and SVGIG (reference sequence). CDR3 length: 15 amino acids. V was clipped by 5 bases and J by 2 bases; unmatched bases: 3. CDR3 nucleotide sequence: TGTGCCTGGGGGGGACTAGCGGGACCCTACAATGAGCAGTTCTTC. It is translated as CAWGGLAGPYNEQFF. Full variable domain (missing parts from reference TRBV30 and TRBJ2-1): SQTIHQWPATLVQPVGSPLSLECTVEGTSNPNLYWYRQAAGRGLQLLFYSVGIGQISSEVPQNLSASRPQDRQFILSSKKLLLSDSGFYLCAWGGLAGPYNEQFFGPGTRLTVL.

This clone was counted a single time. This chain connects TRBV19 to TRBJ2-3; 10 nucleotides align to TRBD2. Germline CDR1 reads LNHDA; CDR2 reads SQIVND (reference sequence). With V trimmed by 6 bases and J by 5 bases, 8 bases remained unmatched. The CDR3 totals 15 residues. CDR3 amino acids: CASSQLSGGRDTQYF. Written as DNA, the CDR3 is TGTGCCAGTAGCCAACTTAGCGGGGGGCGAGATACGCAGTATTTT.